The clone carrying this TCR beta chain was observed a handful of times. The data belong to a study of control samples from healthy donors and cancer patients. Measured with immunoSEQ multiplex PCR; TCRdb has only the in-frame clones, and not every one. Of 63,000 or so clones listed, roughly nine tenths are singletons. This CDR3 is 14 amino acids long. V lost 5 bases to trimming and J lost 4 bases, with 14 bases between them. CDR1 and CDR2 from the germline V gene are MNHEY and SVGEGT. The TCR sequence derives from a man aged 55 to 70 with colorectal cancer. Sequenced: PBMCs. This chain uses TRBV6-2 or TRBV6-3 with TRBJ1-2; TRBD1 is a possible D gene (5 bases). CDR3 amino acids: CASSAGPSFYGYTF. CDR3 DNA: TGTGCCAGCAGTGCGGGGCCCAGCTTCTATGGCTACACCTTC.